The present TCR beta chain was sequenced within a study of glioma-infiltrating T cells after dendritic cell vaccination. Some clones are missing from TCRdb's copy, which holds only in-frame ones; the method was immunoSEQ multiplex PCR. The sample yields 55,000 to 75,000 clones, approximately 83% seen once. As for time point: after dendritic cell vaccination, including at tumor progression/relapse. The CDR3 extends over 11 amino acids. V lost 2 bases and J 6 bases, leaving 5 bases between the germline ends. Germline V gene sequence: CDR1 GTSNPN, CDR2 SVGIG (reference sequence). Here the sequenced sample was blood, taken after dendritic cell vaccination. The receptor was derived from a human donor with glioblastoma. V gene TRBV30 combines with J gene TRBJ1-3, with D unresolved. CDR3 in amino acids: CAWSFKNTIYF. CDR3 bases: TGTGCCTGGAGTTTTAAAAACACCATATATTTT.